This TCR beta chain was obtained from a study of blood T cell repertoires in COVID-19. In the study overall: The samples span acute and convalescent COVID-19 from the United States, Italy and Spain. In each case, the material was cDNA or gDNA derived from T cells, B-cell-depleted T cells, or PBMCs.

TCRdb keeps only in-frame clones here, not all; method: immunoSEQ multiplex PCR. This sample has under 150,000 clones, with 85% to 90% found just once. V shed 4 bases and J shed 9 bases, with 22 bases lying between them. The CDR3 sequence is 16 residues long. CDR1 is SGHAT and CDR2 is FQNNGV in the germline V gene. This clonotype originated in a woman in her sixties or seventies with COVID-19, enrolled during active disease. Sequencing input: peripheral blood. The chain combines TRBV11-2 with TRBJ2-1; possible D gene TRBD2, 7 bases. The CDR3 DNA is TGTGCCAGCAGCTATCTACTGGGGGGGCCGGATATTGAGCAGTTCTTC. Translation gives CASSYLLGGPDIEQFF.